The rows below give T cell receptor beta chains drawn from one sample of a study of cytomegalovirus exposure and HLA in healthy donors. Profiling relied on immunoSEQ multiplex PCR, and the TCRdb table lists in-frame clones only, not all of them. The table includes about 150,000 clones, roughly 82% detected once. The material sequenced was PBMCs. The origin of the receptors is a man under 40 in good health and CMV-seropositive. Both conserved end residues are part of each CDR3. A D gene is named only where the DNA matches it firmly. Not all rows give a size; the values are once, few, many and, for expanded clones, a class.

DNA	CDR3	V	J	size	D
TGTGCCAGCAGCCCCGACAGGGAGTCGTACTTC	CASSPDRESYF	TRBV11-2	TRBJ2-7	.	TRBD1
TGTGCCAGCAGCCCAAACAGGGTTGGAACTGAAGCTTTCTTT	CASSPNRVGTEAFF	TRBV7-9	TRBJ1-1	.	.
TGTGCCAGTAGACAGGGGTGGAACACTGAAGCTTTCTTT	CASRQGWNTEAFF	TRBV19	TRBJ1-1	few	TRBD1
TGTGCCAGCACCACCCTAGTGTACACCGGGGAGCTGTTTTTT	CASTTLVYTGELFF	TRBV28	TRBJ2-2	.	.
TGTGCCAGCAGCTTAGTGGGGGGGATGAGCACAGATACGCAGTATTTT	CASSLVGGMSTDTQYF	TRBV7-9	TRBJ2-3	.	TRBD2
TGTGCCAGCAGCGAACTTACAGGGAACATTCAGTACTTC	CASSELTGNIQYF	TRBV9	TRBJ2-4	.	.
TGTGCCAGCAGTGGGCAGGGGGGCACCGGGGAGCTGTTTTTT	CASSGQGGTGELFF	TRBV2	TRBJ2-2	few	.
TGTGCCAGCAGCCAGGACAGGGCTTATGGCTACACCTTC	CASSQDRAYGYTF	TRBV7-9	TRBJ1-2	.	TRBD1
TGTGCCAGCAGTTACTCGGGACAGACCTCCTACGAGCAGTACTTC	CASSYSGQTSYEQYF	TRBV6-5	TRBJ2-7	.	TRBD1
TGTGCTAGTGGTCCCATGCACCTCACAGGGGGCCCTCCCAATGAGCAGTTCTTC	CASGPMHLTGGPPNEQFF	TRBV12-5	TRBJ2-1	.	TRBD1
TGTGCCAGCAGTTTTTCAGGGAGGGCTAATGAAAAACTGTTTTTT	CASSFSGRANEKLFF	TRBV11-2	TRBJ1-4	.	.
TGTGCCAGCAGTTTAACGGGAGTACGGCCCCTCCACTTT	CASSLTGVRPLHF	TRBV27	TRBJ1-6	few	.
TGTGCCAGCATAGAAACAGGGACCGCACCGGATACGCAGTATTTT	CASIETGTAPDTQYF	TRBV27	TRBJ2-3	.	.
TGTGCCAGCAGCTTTAACGCGGGAGCCTACGAGCAGTACTTC	CASSFNAGAYEQYF	TRBV7-8	TRBJ2-7	.	TRBD2
TGTGCCAGCCTGACAGACACAATGAACACTGAAGCTTTCTTT	CASLTDTMNTEAFF	TRBV7-9	TRBJ1-1	few	.
TGTGCCAGCAGCCTCGGGGACAGGGAGGGAAACACCGGGGAGCTGTTTTTT	CASSLGDREGNTGELFF	TRBV28	TRBJ2-2	.	TRBD1
TGTGCCAGCAGCGCTACAGGGCCCCAAGAGACCCAGTACTTC	CASSATGPQETQYF	TRBV6-5	TRBJ2-5	.	.
TGCGCCAGCAGCCTAACGACAGGAATTGCTAATGAAAAACTGTTTTTT	CASSLTTGIANEKLFF	TRBV5-1	TRBJ1-4	once	.
TGTGCCACCAGCATGAGCAGGGATAGTCACAATGAGCAGTTCTTC	CATSMSRDSHNEQFF	TRBV15	TRBJ2-1	.	.
TGTGCCAGCAGTTTCGATAGAGCGGGAGGGTACAATGAGCAGTTCTTC	CASSFDRAGGYNEQFF	TRBV28	TRBJ2-1	.	TRBD2
TGTGCCAGCAGTTACAGGGAAGGGGCTAACTATGGCTACACCTTC	CASSYREGANYGYTF	TRBV6-5	TRBJ1-2	once	.
TGTGCCAGCAGTTTGTTGGGAGGAGCCTACGAGCAGTACTTC	CASSLLGGAYEQYF	TRBV27	TRBJ2-7	.	.
TGTGCCAGCAGTGAAGGGGTAGCGGGAGACGCTGAGCAGTTCTTC	CASSEGVAGDAEQFF	TRBV2	TRBJ2-1	.	TRBD2
TGTGCCAGCTCCATAAATCCAGGAACCACCTACGAGCAGTACTTC	CASSINPGTTYEQYF	TRBV18	TRBJ2-7	.	.
TGTGCCAGCAGACATGAGGGGGCTGGAAACACCATATATTTT	CASRHEGAGNTIYF	TRBV7-9	TRBJ1-3	.	.
TGTGCCAGCCGCGTCGCGGTCACAGATACGCAGTATTTT	CASRVAVTDTQYF	TRBV28	TRBJ2-3	.	.
TGTGCCAGCAGTTGGCGGGGCAATGAGCAGTTCTTC	CASSWRGNEQFF	TRBV27	TRBJ2-1	once	.
TGTGCCAGCAGCTTGGATGCAGGGGAGCAGTACTTC	CASSLDAGEQYF	TRBV5-4	TRBJ2-5	.	.
TGTGCCAGCAGCTTACGGTCGCGGTCCCCAGCGGCTGGCTACACCTTC	CASSLRSRSPAAGYTF	TRBV7-8	TRBJ1-2	.	.